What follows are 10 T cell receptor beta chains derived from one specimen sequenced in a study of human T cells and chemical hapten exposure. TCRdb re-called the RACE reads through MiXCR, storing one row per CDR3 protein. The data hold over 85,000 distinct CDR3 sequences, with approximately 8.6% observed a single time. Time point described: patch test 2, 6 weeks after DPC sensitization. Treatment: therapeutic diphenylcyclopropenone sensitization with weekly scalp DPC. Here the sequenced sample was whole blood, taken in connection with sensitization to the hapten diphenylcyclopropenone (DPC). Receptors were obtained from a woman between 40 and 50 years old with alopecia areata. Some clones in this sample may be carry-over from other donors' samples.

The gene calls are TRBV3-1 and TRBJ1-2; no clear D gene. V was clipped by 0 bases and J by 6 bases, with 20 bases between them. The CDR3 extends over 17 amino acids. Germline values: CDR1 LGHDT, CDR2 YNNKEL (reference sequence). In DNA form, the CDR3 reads TGTGCCAGCAGCCAAGAAGGCGATTGGCGCCCGAGCCATGGCTACACCTTC. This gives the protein CASSQEGDWRPSHGYTF.

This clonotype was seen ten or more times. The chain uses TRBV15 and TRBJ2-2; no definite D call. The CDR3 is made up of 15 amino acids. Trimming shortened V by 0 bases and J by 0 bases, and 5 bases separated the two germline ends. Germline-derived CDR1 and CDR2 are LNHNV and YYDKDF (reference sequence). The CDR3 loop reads CATSRDLTNTGELFF. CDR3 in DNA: TGTGCCACCAGCAGAGATCTTACGAACACCGGGGAGCTGTTTTTT.

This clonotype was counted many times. The CDR3 here is CASSLVTEEQYF. DNA for the CDR3: TGTGCCAGCAGCTTGGTGACCGAAGAGCAGTACTTC. This chain connects TRBV5-6 to TRBJ2-7; no reliable D call. The CDR3 covers 12 residues. Germline CDR1 and CDR2: SGHDT and YYEEEE. V was clipped by 0 bases and J by 7 bases, with 8 bases between them.

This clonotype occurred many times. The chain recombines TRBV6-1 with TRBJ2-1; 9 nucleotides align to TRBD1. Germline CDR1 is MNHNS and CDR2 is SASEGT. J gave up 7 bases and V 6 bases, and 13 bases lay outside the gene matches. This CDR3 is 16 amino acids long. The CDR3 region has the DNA TGTGCCAGCAGGGAATTCAACAGGGGGCGTTCGAATGAGCAGTTCTTC. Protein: CASREFNRGRSNEQFF.

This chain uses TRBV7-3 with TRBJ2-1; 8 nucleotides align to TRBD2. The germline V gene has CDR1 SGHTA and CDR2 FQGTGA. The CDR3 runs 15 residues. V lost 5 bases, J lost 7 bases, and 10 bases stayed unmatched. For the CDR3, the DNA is TGTGCCAGCAGCGTCCCCAGCGGGAGATCGAATGAGCAGTTCTTC. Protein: CASSVPSGRSNEQFF.

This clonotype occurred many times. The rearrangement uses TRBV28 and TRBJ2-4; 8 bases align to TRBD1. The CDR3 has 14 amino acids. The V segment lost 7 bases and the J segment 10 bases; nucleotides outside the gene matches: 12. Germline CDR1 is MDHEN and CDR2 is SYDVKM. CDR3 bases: TGTGCCAGCACCATAGACAGGGGACGGGGGATTCAGTACTTC. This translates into CASTIDRGRGIQYF.

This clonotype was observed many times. The CDR3 loop is CASRTGLADTYNEQFF. CDR3 DNA sequence: TGCGCCAGCAGGACGGGACTAGCGGATACCTACAATGAGCAGTTCTTC. This chain connects TRBV10-2 to TRBJ2-1; 11 nucleotides line up with TRBD2. The CDR3 sequence is 16 residues long. The V and J ends lost 6 bases and 2 bases, in that order; junction bases with no gene match: 6. CDR1 and CDR2 from the germline V gene are WSHSY and SAAADI.

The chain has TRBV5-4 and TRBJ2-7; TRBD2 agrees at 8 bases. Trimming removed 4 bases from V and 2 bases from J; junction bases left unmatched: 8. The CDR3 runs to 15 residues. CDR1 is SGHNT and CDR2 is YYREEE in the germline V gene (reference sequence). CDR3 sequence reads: CASSGGLGPTYEQYF. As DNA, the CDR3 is TGTGCCAGCAGCGGGGGACTAGGCCCCACCTACGAGCAGTACTTC.

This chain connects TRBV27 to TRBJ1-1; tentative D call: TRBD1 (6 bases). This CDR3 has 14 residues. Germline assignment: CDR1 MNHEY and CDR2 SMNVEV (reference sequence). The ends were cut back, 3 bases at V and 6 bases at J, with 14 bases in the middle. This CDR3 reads CASSFLRDNAEAFF. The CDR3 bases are TGTGCCAGCAGTTTCCTCCGGGACAACGCTGAAGCTTTCTTT.

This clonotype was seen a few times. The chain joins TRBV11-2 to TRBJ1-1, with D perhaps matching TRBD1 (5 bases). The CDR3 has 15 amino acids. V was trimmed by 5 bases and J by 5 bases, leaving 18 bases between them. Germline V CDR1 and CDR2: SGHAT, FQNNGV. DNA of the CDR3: TGTGCCAGCAGCCGAGGTATGGGGGGACGAACTGAAGCTTTCTTT. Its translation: CASSRGMGGRTEAFF.